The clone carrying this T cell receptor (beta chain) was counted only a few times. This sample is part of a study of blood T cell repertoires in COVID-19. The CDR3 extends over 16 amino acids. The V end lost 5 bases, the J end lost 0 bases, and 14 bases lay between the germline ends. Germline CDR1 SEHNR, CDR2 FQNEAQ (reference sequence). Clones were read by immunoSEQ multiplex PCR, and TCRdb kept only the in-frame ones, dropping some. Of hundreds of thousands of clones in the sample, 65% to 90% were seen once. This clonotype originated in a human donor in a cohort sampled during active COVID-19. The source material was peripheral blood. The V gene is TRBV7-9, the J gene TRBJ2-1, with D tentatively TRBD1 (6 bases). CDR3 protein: CASSVYRESSYNEQFF. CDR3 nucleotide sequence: TGTGCCAGCAGCGTATACAGGGAAAGCTCCTACAATGAGCAGTTCTTC.